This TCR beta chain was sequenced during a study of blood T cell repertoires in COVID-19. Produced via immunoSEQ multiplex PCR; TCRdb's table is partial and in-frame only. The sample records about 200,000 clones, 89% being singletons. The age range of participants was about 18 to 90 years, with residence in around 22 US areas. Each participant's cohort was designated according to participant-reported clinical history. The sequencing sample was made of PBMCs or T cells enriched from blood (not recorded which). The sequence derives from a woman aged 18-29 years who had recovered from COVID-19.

CDR3: CASNRRDNTEAFF. CDR3 nucleotides: TGTGCCAGCAACAGGAGGGACAACACTGAAGCTTTCTTT. J is TRBJ1-1 and V is TRBV5-8, with a possible D match to TRBD1 (5 bases). V lost 6 bases and J lost 2, with 11 bases in between. The CDR3 sequence is 13 residues long. Germline V lookup: CDR1 SGHTS, CDR2 YDEGEE.